This passage covers 22 T cell receptor beta chains from one sample sequenced in a study of cytomegalovirus exposure and HLA in healthy donors. PCR employed 60 Vbeta and 13 Jbeta primers. Clones were sequenced by immunoSEQ multiplex PCR, and TCRdb holds only the in-frame ones, with some missing. This sample contains roughly 190,000 clones. What was sequenced was PBMCs. Source of these receptors: a man in his thirties or forties in good health and CMV-seronegative.

This chain connects TRBV6-4 to TRBJ2-5; TRBD1 agrees at 11 bases. The V segment lost 5 bases and the J segment 3 bases; nucleotides outside the gene matches: 5. There are 15 residues in the CDR3. Germline assignment: CDR1 MRHNA and CDR2 SNTAGT. In nucleotides, the CDR3 is TGTGCCAGCAGTCCCGGGACAGGGGGGGAAGAGACCCAGTACTTC. This encodes CASSPGTGGEETQYF.

The chain combines TRBV10-3 with TRBJ1-2; D uncertain. CDR1 ENHRY and CDR2 SYGVKD come from the germline V gene. V gave up 2 bases and J gave up 7 bases, with 8 bases separating them. This CDR3 has 12 residues. For the CDR3, the DNA is TGTGCCATCAGTGAGAATGGAGGTGGCTACACCTTC. This gives the protein CAISENGGGYTF.

The genes are TRBV5-4 and TRBJ1-2; the match to TRBD1 covers 9 bases. Germline CDR1 and CDR2: SGHNT and YYREEE (reference sequence). V lost 4 bases to trimming and J lost 5 bases; unmatched junction nucleotides: 3. The CDR3 totals 13 residues. CDR3 in amino acids: CASSAGQGYGYTF. For the CDR3, the DNA is TGTGCCAGCAGCGCGGGACAGGGTTATGGCTACACCTTC.

About this clone: Other DNA sequences in the sample encode the same CDR3. The gene calls are TRBV10-3 and TRBJ2-3; 10 bases are shared with TRBD2. Trimming removed 7 bases from V and 6 bases from J; junction bases left unmatched: 19. Per germline, CDR1 ENHRY and CDR2 SYGVKD. The CDR3 contains 18 residues. CDR3 amino acids: CAITQGSASGRWPDTQYF. Written as DNA, the CDR3 is TGTGCCATCACCCAAGGGTCGGCTAGCGGGAGATGGCCGGATACGCAGTATTTT.

The chain joins TRBV19 to TRBJ2-7; D is perhaps TRBD1 (5 bases). With 10 bases removed from V and 6 bases from J, the gap between germline ends came to 22 bases. Germline loops: CDR1 LNHDA, CDR2 SQIVND (reference sequence). This CDR3 region has 14 residues. In DNA, the CDR3 is TGTGCCACCCACGCCGGGCAGGACACCAGCGAGCAGTACTTC. It specifies CATHAGQDTSEQYF.

The chain carries TRBV19 and TRBJ2-7, with 8 nucleotides matching TRBD2. CDR1 is LNHDA and CDR2 is SQIVND in the germline V gene (reference sequence). V lost 2 bases and J lost 5; bases outside the gene matches: 8. This CDR3 has 15 amino acids. CDR3 in amino acids: CASSIYGTRRHEQYF. The DNA for the CDR3 is TGTGCCAGTAGTATATATGGGACTAGACGCCACGAGCAGTACTTC.

V and J are TRBV28 and TRBJ1-1; D possibly corresponds to TRBD1 (5 bases). The CDR3 runs 12 residues. Germline V lookup: CDR1 MDHEN, CDR2 SYDVKM. V was shortened by 6 bases and J by 5 bases, with 10 bases between the two germline ends. This chain's CDR3 is CASRGGETEAFF. CDR3 DNA: TGTGCCAGCAGGGGAGGGGAGACTGAAGCTTTCTTT.

To note about this clone: Other nucleotide sequences from this sample produce the same CDR3. The chain recombines TRBV6-5 with TRBJ1-2, with D hard to call. This CDR3 is 14 amino acids long. The germline V and J ends were trimmed by 0 bases and 2 bases, with 7 bases remaining between them. CDR1 and CDR2 (germline): MNHEY, SVGAGI. CDR3 in DNA: TGTGCCAGCAGTTACTCTCGGGGAAACTATGGCTACACCTTC. It translates to CASSYSRGNYGYTF.

The chain couples TRBV5-6 to TRBJ2-3; no definite D call. V dropped 4 bases and J dropped 4 bases, with 7 bases sitting between them. CDR3 length: 12 amino acids. Germline assignment: CDR1 SGHDT and CDR2 YYEEEE. The CDR3 coding sequence is TGTGCCAGCAGCCGTAATTCAGATACGCAGTATTTT. It codes for CASSRNSDTQYF. The full variable domain, its missing parts supplied by reference TRBV5-6 and TRBJ2-3, is DAGVTQSPTHLIKTRGQQVTLRCSPKSGHDTVSWYQQALGQGPQFIFQYYEEEERQRGNFPDRFSGHQFPNYSSELNVNALLLGDSALYLCASSRNSDTQYFGPGTRLTVL.

The chain employs TRBV19 and TRBJ2-1, with TRBD2 matching 7 bases. V lost 7 bases and J lost 4; bases outside the gene matches: 7. The germline CDR1 and CDR2 sequences are LNHDA and SQIVND (reference sequence). This CDR3 contains 14 residues. For the CDR3, the DNA is TGTGCCAGTACCACAAGAGCGGGATACAATGAGCAGTTCTTC. This gives the protein CASTTRAGYNEQFF.

The chain has TRBV28 and TRBJ2-7, with TRBD2 matching 7 bases. With 2 bases clipped from V and 0 bases from J, the junction kept 4 bases outside the gene matches. Germline values: CDR1 MDHEN, CDR2 SYDVKM. This CDR3 is built from 15 residues. CDR3 residues: CASSLQGGYSYEQYF. The CDR3 DNA follows: TGTGCCAGCAGTTTACAGGGAGGGTACTCCTACGAGCAGTACTTC.

This rearrangement joins TRBV9 to TRBJ2-1; 7 nucleotides line up with TRBD2. The CDR3 is made up of 17 amino acids. The germline gives CDR1 SGDLS, CDR2 YYNGEE. Trimming at V came to 0 bases and at J to 0 bases, leaving 6 bases not matched to a gene. CDR3 region: CASSVVPSGHSYNEQFF. CDR3 DNA: TGTGCCAGCAGCGTAGTTCCTAGCGGACACTCCTACAATGAGCAGTTCTTC.

The gene calls are TRBV19 and TRBJ1-2; TRBD1 matches at 8 bases. Trimming took 3 bases from V and 7 from J; bases not matched to a gene: 13. Germline-derived CDR1 and CDR2 are LNHDA and SQIVND (reference sequence). CDR3 size: 16 residues. The CDR3 sequence: CASSIEGEGTGRGYTF. The CDR3, as DNA: TGTGCCAGTAGTATCGAGGGGGAAGGGACAGGCCGTGGCTACACCTTC.

V and J are TRBV6-1 and TRBJ2-3; TRBD1 might be the D (6 bases). Germline CDR1 is MNHNS and CDR2 is SASEGT. Trimming took off 8 bases at V and 1 base at J, with 13 bases between the two ends. The CDR3 consists of 14 residues. The CDR3 spells CASPAGEGTDTQYF. DNA for the CDR3: TGTGCCAGCCCCGCAGGGGAAGGCACAGATACGCAGTATTTT.

The DNA for the CDR3 is TGTGCCAGCAGCTACCAGGGATTTACCTACGAGCAGTACTTC. Protein: CASSYQGFTYEQYF. The chain recombines TRBV5-6 with TRBJ2-5, with D possibly TRBD1 on 5 matching bases. With the DNA end fitting TRBJ2-7 better, the J assignment may be wrong. This CDR3 has 14 amino acids. From germline, CDR1 is SGHDT and CDR2 YYEEEE.

This chain joins TRBV10-3 and TRBJ1-2; 7 bases align to TRBD1. Germline loops: CDR1 ENHRY, CDR2 SYGVKD. V gave up 2 bases and J gave up 6 bases; unmatched junction bases: 6. The CDR3 spans 14 residues. CDR3 amino acids: CAISERGQTDGYTF. The CDR3 coding sequence is TGTGCCATCAGTGAGCGGGGACAGACGGATGGCTACACCTTC.

This rearrangement joins TRBV28 to TRBJ2-7, with 9 bases aligning to TRBD1. This CDR3 contains 13 residues. V gave up 11 bases and J gave up 4 bases; unmatched junction bases: 9. CDR1 and CDR2 (germline): MDHEN, SYDVKM. DNA of the CDR3: TGTGCCTGCACGGGGACAGGGCCTTACGAGCAGTACTTC. Its translation: CACTGTGPYEQYF.

Notes on this clone: The germline gene is not matched at one end of the junction; a read error may be the cause. V and J are TRBV12-5 and TRBJ1-3, with a tentative D call TRBD1 (5 bases). The CDR3 length is 15 residues. The germline V gene encodes CDR1 LGHNT and CDR2 FRNRAP. CDR3 coding DNA: TGTGCTAGTGGTTTGCGCAGGGCAGATGGAAGCACCATATATTTT. Residues: CASGLRRADGSTIYF. Looking up the rest from reference TRBV12-5 and TRBJ1-3 gives the full variable domain: DARVTQTPRHKVTEMGQEVTMRCQPILGHNTVFWYRQTMMQGLELLAYFRNRAPLDDSGMPKDRFSAEMPDATLATLKIQPSEPRDSAVYFCASGLRRADGSTIYFGEGSWLTVV.

The V and J genes are TRBV4-1 and TRBJ1-3; D is ambiguous. The germline V gene encodes CDR1 MGHRA and CDR2 YSYEKL. Trimming shortened V by 0 bases and J by 4 bases, and 10 bases separated the two germline ends. The CDR3 spans 15 residues. This chain's CDR3 is CASSQDLSPGNTIYF. CDR3 in DNA: TGCGCCAGCAGCCAAGATCTCTCCCCGGGAAACACCATATATTTT.

The J gene is TRBJ1-4, the V gene TRBV29-1, with 7 bases matching TRBD1. CDR1 SQVTM and CDR2 ANQGSEA come from the germline V gene. The CDR3 sequence is 15 residues long. V gave up 0 bases and J gave up 7 bases; unmatched junction bases: 8. The CDR3, as DNA: TGCAGCGTTGAAGATCTTTTGGCAGGGGGTGAAAAACTGTTTTTT. This encodes CSVEDLLAGGEKLFF.

The chain employs TRBV7-9 and TRBJ1-2; 7 bases line up with TRBD1. The CDR3 spans 14 residues. Germline trimming cut 3 bases from V and 4 bases from J; bases unmatched to any gene: 5. CDR1 is SEHNR and CDR2 is FQNEAQ in the germline V gene (reference sequence). DNA of the CDR3: TGTGCCAGCAGCTTTATGGACAGGATCTATGGCTACACCTTC. Amino acids: CASSFMDRIYGYTF.

This sequence joins TRBV19 and TRBJ1-2, with TRBD1 matching 12 bases. Trimming at V came to 5 bases and at J to 4 bases, leaving 14 bases not matched to a gene. The CDR3 is made up of 18 amino acids. Germline V gives CDR1 LNHDA, CDR2 SQIVND (reference sequence). The CDR3 nucleotides read TGTGCCAGTAGTTTCACCCGGGACAGGGGGCGCGGGGGCTATGGCTACACCTTC. Its translation: CASSFTRDRGRGGYGYTF.